Following are 13 T cell receptor beta chains from one sample sequenced in a study of blood T cell repertoires in COVID-19 (dated by TCRdb to the early 2020s). Receptor libraries were prepared by the immunoSEQ multiplex PCR assay. Drawn from immuneACCESS, this table holds only the in-frame rearrangements with V and J called that TCRdb kept. Clones are partly lost; checked studies trace under half to an unresolved V gene and leave the rest unexplained. The sample table holds hundreds of thousands of clones, of which around 88% were seen once. Over 4% of the sample goes to the ten largest clones. The sequenced material came from peripheral blood. These receptors all stem from a woman aged 25 to 39 with acute or convalescent COVID-19.

The chain recombines TRBV4-1 with TRBJ1-1; D is uncertain. Per the germline V gene, CDR1 is MGHRA and CDR2 is YSYEKL. Trimming pared 0 bases from V and 3 bases from J, leaving 8 bases between. The CDR3 covers 14 residues. CDR3 DNA: TGCGCCAGCAGCCAAGAATCGTTCTACACTGAAGCTTTCTTT. Amino acids: CASSQESFYTEAFF.

The gene calls are TRBV5-1 and TRBJ2-3, with 12 bases aligning to TRBD2. The length of the CDR3 is 18 residues. Germline V gives CDR1 SGHRS, CDR2 YFSETQ. J gave up 6 bases and V 0 bases, and 11 bases lay outside the gene matches. Written as DNA, the CDR3 is TGCGCCAGCAGCTTGGTTCCCCTAGCGGGGGGGCCGGGGGATACGCAGTATTTT. Its translation is CASSLVPLAGGPGDTQYF. Complete variable domain (other parts from reference TRBV5-1 and TRBJ2-3): KAGVTQTPRYLIKTRGQQVTLSCSPISGHRSVSWYQQTPGQGLQFLFEYFSETQRNKGNFPGRFSGRQFSNSRSEMNVSTLELGDSALYLCASSLVPLAGGPGDTQYFGPGTRLTVL.

The chain has TRBV5-8 and TRBJ2-2, with TRBD1 identical over 8 bases. With V trimmed by 5 bases and J by 2 bases, 5 bases remained unmatched. Germline V gene data show CDR1 as SGHTS and CDR2 as YDEGEE. The CDR3 sequence is 15 residues long. The chain's CDR3 is CASRSGTGNTGELFF. The DNA for the CDR3 is TGTGCCAGCAGATCAGGGACAGGCAACACCGGGGAGCTGTTTTTT.

CDR3 DNA sequence: TGTGCCAGCAGCCAAAGCCGGACAGCCCTCGCAAAGACCCAGTACTTC. Residues: CASSQSRTALAKTQYF. This chain joins TRBV14 and TRBJ2-5; D may be TRBD1 (6 bases). The length of the CDR3 is 16 residues. V dropped 2 bases and J dropped 6 bases, with 19 bases sitting between them. Per the germline V gene, CDR1 is SGHDN and CDR2 is FVKESK.

This rearrangement joins TRBV4-1 to TRBJ1-2; D unresolved. The CDR3 runs to 13 residues. The germline CDR1 and CDR2 sequences are MGHRA and YSYEKL. Trimming removed 0 bases from V and 6 bases from J, with 8 bases in between. The CDR3 DNA sequence: TGCGCCAGCAGCCAAGATCTCCAGGATGGCTACACCTTC. It translates to CASSQDLQDGYTF.

The CDR3 loop is CASSEVGGIGETQYF. The CDR3 DNA reads as TGTGCCAGCAGTGAAGTTGGGGGGATTGGGGAGACCCAGTACTTC. The chain is built from TRBV2 and TRBJ2-5, with a possible D match to TRBD2 (6 bases). CDR3 length: 15 amino acids. Trimming took 1 base from V and 5 from J, leaving 14 bases between them. The germline V gene has CDR1 SNHLY and CDR2 FYNNEI.

The CDR3 nucleotides are TGTGCCAGCAGCACCCGGGACAGAGCCTCTGGAAACACCATATATTTT. It encodes CASSTRDRASGNTIYF. The chain recombines TRBV9 with TRBJ1-3, with 7 bases that match TRBD1. V shed 4 bases, J shed 0 bases, and the junction held 7 bases outside the gene matches. Germline V gives CDR1 SGDLS, CDR2 YYNGEE. The length of the CDR3 is 16 residues.

The V and J genes are TRBV7-3 and TRBJ2-6, with D perhaps TRBD1 (6 bases). Looked up from germline, CDR1 is SGHTA and CDR2 is FQGTGA. V was cut by 5 bases and J by 1 base, with 12 bases left in between. The CDR3 loop spans 16 amino acids. The CDR3 region has the DNA TGTGCCAGCAGCCCCCAGGGGATATCTGGGGCCAACGTCCTGACTTTC. Amino acid sequence: CASSPQGISGANVLTF.

This clone was counted a single time. The rearrangement joins TRBV10-3 to TRBJ1-1; 7 nucleotides match TRBD1. CDR1 and CDR2 from the germline V gene are ENHRY and SYGVKD. CDR3 length: 14 residues. The V gene end was trimmed by 6 bases and the J gene end by 3 bases; junction bases not matched to a gene: 7. The CDR3 DNA follows: TGTGCCATCAGAGCAGGGGGAGAGGACACTGAAGCTTTCTTT. Its translation is CAIRAGGEDTEAFF.

The V call is TRBV20-1, the J call TRBJ2-7; 8 bases are a match to TRBD2. The CDR3 has 16 residues. Losses at the gene ends were 3 bases for V and 0 bases for J; bases not matched to a gene: 10. In germline, CDR1 is DFQATT, CDR2 SNEGSKA (reference sequence). The CDR3 nucleotides read TGCAGTGCTAGTAAAACAGCGGGGGCCCTCTCCTACGAGCAGTACTTC. It translates to CSASKTAGALSYEQYF.

This clone was recorded only once. The V and J genes are TRBV5-4 and TRBJ1-1; D ambiguous. The CDR3 loop spans 14 amino acids. The germline gives CDR1 SGHNT, CDR2 YYREEE (reference sequence). The V gene lost 1 base and the J gene lost 0 bases, with 7 bases spanning the gap. CDR3 DNA: TGTGCCAGCAGCTTGTTACGGGTGAACACTGAAGCTTTCTTT. It yields the protein CASSLLRVNTEAFF.

The chain combines TRBV20-1 with TRBJ2-5; 9 bases are a match to TRBD2. The CDR3 spans 15 residues. Per the germline V gene, CDR1 is DFQATT and CDR2 is SNEGSKA (reference sequence). Germline trimming cut 3 bases from V and 2 bases from J; bases unmatched to any gene: 7. The CDR3 here is CSASPGAGGQETQYF. The DNA for the CDR3 is TGCAGTGCTAGTCCAGGAGCGGGGGGACAAGAGACCCAGTACTTC.

The chain carries TRBV15 and TRBJ2-5; 9 bases agree with TRBD1. Trimming at V came to 4 bases and at J to 2 bases, leaving 8 bases not matched to a gene. Germline CDR1 and CDR2: LNHNV and YYDKDF (reference sequence). This CDR3 is 16 amino acids long. The CDR3 nucleotides read TGTGCCACCAGCATTGTATTGGGACAGGGTCAAGAGACCCAGTACTTC. This encodes CATSIVLGQGQETQYF. Full variable domain (missing parts from reference TRBV15 and TRBJ2-5): DAMVIQNPRYQVTQFGKPVTLSCSQTLNHNVMYWYQQKSSQAPKLLFHYYDKDFNNEADTPDNFQSRRPNTSFCFLDIRSPGLGDTAMYLCATSIVLGQGQETQYFGPGTRLLVL.